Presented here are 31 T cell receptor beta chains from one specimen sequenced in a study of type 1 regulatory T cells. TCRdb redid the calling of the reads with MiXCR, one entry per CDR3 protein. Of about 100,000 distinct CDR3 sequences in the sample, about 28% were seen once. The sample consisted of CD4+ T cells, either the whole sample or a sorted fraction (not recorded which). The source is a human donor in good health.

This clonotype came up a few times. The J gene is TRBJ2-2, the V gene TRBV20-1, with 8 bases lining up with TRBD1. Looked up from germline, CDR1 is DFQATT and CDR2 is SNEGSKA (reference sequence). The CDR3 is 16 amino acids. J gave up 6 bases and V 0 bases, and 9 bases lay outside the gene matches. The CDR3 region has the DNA TGCAGTGCTAGAGATTCGAGGACAGGGACTGCCGGGGAGCTGTTTTTT. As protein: CSARDSRTGTAGELFF.

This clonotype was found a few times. CDR3 coding DNA: TGTGCCAGCAGTTTTGCGGGACAGGGGGCTGGTACCGGGGAGCTGTTTTTT. Translation gives CASSFAGQGAGTGELFF. The chain couples TRBV12-3 or TRBV12-4 to TRBJ2-2, with 12 bases identical to TRBD1. The CDR3 is 17 amino acids. Losses at the gene ends were 3 bases for V and 5 bases for J; bases not matched to a gene: 7.

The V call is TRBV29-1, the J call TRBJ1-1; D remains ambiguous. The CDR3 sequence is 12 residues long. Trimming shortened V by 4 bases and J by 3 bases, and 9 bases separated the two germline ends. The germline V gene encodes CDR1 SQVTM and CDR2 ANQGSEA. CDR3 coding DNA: TGCAGCGTTGGCCGAGATCACACTGAAGCTTTCTTT. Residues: CSVGRDHTEAFF.

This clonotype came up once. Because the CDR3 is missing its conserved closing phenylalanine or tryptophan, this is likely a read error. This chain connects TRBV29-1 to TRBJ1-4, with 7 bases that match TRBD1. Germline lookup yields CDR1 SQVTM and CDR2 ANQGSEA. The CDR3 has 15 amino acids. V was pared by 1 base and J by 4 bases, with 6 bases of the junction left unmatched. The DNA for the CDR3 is TGCAGCGTTGAAGCGGGGACAGCTTTTAATGAAAAACTGTTTTCT. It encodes CSVEAGTAFNEKLFS.

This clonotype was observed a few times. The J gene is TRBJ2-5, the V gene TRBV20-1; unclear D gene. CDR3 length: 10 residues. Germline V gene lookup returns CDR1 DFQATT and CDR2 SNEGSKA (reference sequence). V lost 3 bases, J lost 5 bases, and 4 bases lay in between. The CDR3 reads CSASVETQYF. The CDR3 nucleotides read TGCAGTGCTAGTGTGGAGACCCAGTACTTC.

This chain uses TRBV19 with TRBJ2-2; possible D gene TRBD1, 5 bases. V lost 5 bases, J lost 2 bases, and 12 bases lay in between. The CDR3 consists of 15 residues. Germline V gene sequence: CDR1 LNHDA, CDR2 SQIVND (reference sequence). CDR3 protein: CASSRPGINTGELFF. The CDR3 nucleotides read TGTGCCAGTAGTCGACCAGGGATAAACACCGGGGAGCTGTTTTTT.

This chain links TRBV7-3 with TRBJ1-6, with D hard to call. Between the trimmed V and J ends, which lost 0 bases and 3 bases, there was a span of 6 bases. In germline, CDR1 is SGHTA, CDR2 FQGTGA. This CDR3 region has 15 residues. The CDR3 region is CASSLTSDYNSPLHF. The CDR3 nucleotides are TGTGCCAGCAGCTTAACGTCGGACTATAATTCACCCCTCCACTTT.

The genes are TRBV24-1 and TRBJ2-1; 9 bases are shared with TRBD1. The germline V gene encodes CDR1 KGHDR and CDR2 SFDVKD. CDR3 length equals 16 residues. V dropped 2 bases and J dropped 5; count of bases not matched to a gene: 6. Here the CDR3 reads CATSDWSGQGNNEQFF. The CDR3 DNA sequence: TGTGCCACCAGTGATTGGTCGGGACAGGGAAACAATGAGCAGTTCTTC.

CDR3 sequence: CASSLNQGPAYEQYF. The DNA of the CDR3 is TGTGCCAGCAGCTTAAATCAGGGGCCGGCCTACGAGCAGTACTTC. J is TRBJ2-7 and V is TRBV7-2; D possibly corresponds to TRBD1 (6 bases). Trimming pared 2 bases from V and 2 bases from J, leaving 13 bases between. The germline V gene has CDR1 SGHTA and CDR2 FQGNSA. CDR3 length: 15 residues.

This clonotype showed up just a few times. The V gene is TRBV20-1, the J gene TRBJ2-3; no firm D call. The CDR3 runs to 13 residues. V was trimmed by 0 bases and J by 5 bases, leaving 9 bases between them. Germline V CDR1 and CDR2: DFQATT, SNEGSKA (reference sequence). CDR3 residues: CSAREGMGDTQYF. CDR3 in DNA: TGCAGTGCTAGAGAAGGGATGGGAGATACGCAGTATTTT.

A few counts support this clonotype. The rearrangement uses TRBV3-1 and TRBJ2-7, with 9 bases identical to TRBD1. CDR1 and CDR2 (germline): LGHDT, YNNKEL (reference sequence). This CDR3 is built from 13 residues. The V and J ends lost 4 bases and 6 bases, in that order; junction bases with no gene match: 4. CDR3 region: CASSRDRVGEQYF. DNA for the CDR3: TGTGCCAGCAGCCGGGACAGGGTTGGCGAGCAGTACTTC.

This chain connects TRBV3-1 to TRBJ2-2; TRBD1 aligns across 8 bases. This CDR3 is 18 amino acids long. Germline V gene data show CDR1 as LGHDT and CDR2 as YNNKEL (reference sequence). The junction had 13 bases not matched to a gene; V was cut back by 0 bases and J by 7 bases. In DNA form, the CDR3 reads TGTGCCAGCAGCCAAGAACGTATCACCGGGACAGGCGTCGGGGAGCTGTTTTTT. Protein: CASSQERITGTGVGELFF.

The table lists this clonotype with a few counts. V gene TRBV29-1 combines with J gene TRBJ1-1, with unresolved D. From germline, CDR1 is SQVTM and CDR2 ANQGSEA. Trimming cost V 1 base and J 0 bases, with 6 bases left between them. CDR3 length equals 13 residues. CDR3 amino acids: CSVEGRMNTEAFF. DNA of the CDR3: TGCAGCGTTGAAGGTCGCATGAACACTGAAGCTTTCTTT.

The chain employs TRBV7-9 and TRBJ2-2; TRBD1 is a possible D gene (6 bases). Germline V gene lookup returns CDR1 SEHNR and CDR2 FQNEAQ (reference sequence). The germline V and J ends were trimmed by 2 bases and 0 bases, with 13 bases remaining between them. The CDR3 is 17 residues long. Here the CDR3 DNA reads TGTGCCAGCAGCTTACGGGGACACGCCGCGAACACCGGGGAGCTGTTTTTT. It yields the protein CASSLRGHAANTGELFF.

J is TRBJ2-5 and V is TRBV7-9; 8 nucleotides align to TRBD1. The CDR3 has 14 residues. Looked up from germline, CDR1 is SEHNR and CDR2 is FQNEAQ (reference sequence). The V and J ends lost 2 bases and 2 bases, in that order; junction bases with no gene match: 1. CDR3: CASSLRDRQETQYF. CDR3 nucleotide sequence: TGTGCCAGCAGCTTACGGGACAGGCAAGAGACCCAGTACTTC.

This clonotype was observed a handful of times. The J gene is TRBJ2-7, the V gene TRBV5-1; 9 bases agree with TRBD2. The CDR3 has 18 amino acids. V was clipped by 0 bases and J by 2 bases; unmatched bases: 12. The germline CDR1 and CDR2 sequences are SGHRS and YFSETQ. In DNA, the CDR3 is TGCGCCAGCAGCTTGGCGGTCTTAGCGGGAGTGGTGACCTACGAGCAGTACTTC. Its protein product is CASSLAVLAGVVTYEQYF.

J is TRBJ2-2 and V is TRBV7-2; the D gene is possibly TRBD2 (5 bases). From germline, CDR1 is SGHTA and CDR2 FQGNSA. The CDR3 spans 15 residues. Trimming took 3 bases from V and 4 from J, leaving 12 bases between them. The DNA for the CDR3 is TGTGCCAGCAGCTTCGCCCAGGCGGGCACCGGGGAGCTGTTTTTT. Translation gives CASSFAQAGTGELFF.

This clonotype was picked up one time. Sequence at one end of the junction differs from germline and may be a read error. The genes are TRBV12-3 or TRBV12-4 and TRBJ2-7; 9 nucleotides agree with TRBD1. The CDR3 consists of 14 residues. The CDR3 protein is CANSPTGGSYEQYF. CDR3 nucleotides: TGTGCCAACAGTCCGACAGGGGGATCCTACGAGCAGTACTTC.

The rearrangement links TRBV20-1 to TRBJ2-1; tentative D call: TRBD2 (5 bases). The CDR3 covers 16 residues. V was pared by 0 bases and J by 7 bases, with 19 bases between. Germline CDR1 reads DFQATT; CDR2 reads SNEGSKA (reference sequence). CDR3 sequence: CSAREQLGRGLNEQFF. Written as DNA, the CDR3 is TGCAGTGCTAGAGAGCAACTAGGCAGAGGGCTGAATGAGCAGTTCTTC.

CDR3 sequence reads: CASSEGRGRTEAFF. The CDR3 DNA reads TGTGCCAGCTCCGAGGGCAGGGGGCGAACTGAAGCTTTCTTT. V is TRBV18 and J is TRBJ1-1; 8 bases map to TRBD1. Unmatched junction bases numbered 8, after V lost 6 bases and J lost 5 bases. CDR1 is KGHSH and CDR2 is LQKENI in the germline V gene. CDR3 length: 14 amino acids.

The CDR3 region is CASTTGYSNQPQHF. The CDR3 DNA reads TGTGCCAGTACGACAGGATATAGCAATCAGCCCCAGCATTTT. The chain carries TRBV19 and TRBJ1-5, with TRBD1 as a possible D gene (6 bases). Trimming pared 7 bases from V and 0 bases from J, leaving 10 bases between. Germline CDR1 LNHDA, CDR2 SQIVND (reference sequence). This CDR3 contains 14 residues.

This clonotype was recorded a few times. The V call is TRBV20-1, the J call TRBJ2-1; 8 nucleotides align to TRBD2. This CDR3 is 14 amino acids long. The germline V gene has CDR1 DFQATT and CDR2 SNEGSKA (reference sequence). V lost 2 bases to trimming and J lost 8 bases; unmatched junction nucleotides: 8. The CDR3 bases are TGCAGTGCTAGACGGGGGGGGGGTGTGGATGAGCAGTTCTTC. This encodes CSARRGGGVDEQFF.

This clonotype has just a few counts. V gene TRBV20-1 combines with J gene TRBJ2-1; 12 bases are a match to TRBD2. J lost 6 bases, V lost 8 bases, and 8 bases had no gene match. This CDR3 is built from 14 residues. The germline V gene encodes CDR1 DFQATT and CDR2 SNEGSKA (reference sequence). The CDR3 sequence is CSTSTSGSFNEQFF. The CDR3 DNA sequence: TGCAGTACATCGACTAGCGGGAGTTTCAATGAGCAGTTCTTC.

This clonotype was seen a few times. The DNA for the CDR3 is TGTGCCAGCAGTGAAGGGCTAGCGGGAACCGGGGAGCTGTTTTTT. It encodes CASSEGLAGTGELFF. The chain is built from TRBV2 and TRBJ2-2; 9 nucleotides match TRBD2. The CDR3 spans 15 residues. Unmatched junction bases numbered 2, after V lost 1 base and J lost 5 bases. In germline, CDR1 is SNHLY, CDR2 FYNNEI.

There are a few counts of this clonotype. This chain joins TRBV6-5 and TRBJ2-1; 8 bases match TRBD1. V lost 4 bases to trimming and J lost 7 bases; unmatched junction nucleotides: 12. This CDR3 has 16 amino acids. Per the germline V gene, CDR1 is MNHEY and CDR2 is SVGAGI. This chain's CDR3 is CASSFADRVGKNEQFF. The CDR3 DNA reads TGTGCCAGCAGTTTCGCGGACAGGGTCGGCAAGAATGAGCAGTTCTTC.

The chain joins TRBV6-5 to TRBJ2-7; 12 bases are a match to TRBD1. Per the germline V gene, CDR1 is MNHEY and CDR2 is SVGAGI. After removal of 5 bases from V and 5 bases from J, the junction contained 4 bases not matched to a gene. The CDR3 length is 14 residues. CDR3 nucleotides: TGTGCCAGCAGTACCGGGACAGGGGGCAACGAGCAGTACTTC. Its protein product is CASSTGTGGNEQYF.

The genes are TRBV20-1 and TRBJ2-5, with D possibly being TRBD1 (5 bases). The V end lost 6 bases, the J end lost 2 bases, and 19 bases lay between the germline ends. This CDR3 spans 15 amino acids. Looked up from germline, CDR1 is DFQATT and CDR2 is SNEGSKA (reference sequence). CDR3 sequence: CSAIRVQGFQETQYF. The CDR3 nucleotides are TGCAGTGCAATTCGAGTGCAGGGTTTTCAAGAGACCCAGTACTTC.

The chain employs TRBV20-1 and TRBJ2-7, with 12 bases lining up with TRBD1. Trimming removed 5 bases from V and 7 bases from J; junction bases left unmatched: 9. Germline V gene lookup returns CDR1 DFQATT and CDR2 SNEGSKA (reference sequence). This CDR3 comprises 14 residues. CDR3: CSAGPGQGAQEQYF. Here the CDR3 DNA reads TGCAGTGCTGGACCGGGACAGGGGGCGCAAGAGCAGTACTTC.

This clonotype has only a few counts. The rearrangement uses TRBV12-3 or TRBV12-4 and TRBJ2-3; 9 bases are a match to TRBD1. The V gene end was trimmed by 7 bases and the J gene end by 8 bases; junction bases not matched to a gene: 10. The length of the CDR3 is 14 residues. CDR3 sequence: CASKTGGEVATQYF. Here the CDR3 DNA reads TGTGCCAGCAAAACAGGGGGCGAGGTCGCTACGCAGTATTTT.

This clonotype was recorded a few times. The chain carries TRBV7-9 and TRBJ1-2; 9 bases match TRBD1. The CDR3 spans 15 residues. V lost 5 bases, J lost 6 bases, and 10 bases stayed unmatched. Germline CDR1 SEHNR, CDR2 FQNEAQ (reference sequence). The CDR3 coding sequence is TGTGCCAGCAGCGAAACCGGGACAGGGAGTGATGGCTACACCTTC. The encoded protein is CASSETGTGSDGYTF.

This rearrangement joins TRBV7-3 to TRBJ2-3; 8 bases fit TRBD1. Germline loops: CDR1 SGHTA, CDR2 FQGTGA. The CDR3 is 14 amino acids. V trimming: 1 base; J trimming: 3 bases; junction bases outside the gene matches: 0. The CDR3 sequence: CASSLNRGTDTQYF. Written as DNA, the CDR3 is TGTGCCAGCAGCTTAAACAGGGGGACAGATACGCAGTATTTT. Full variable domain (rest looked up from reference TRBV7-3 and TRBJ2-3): GAGVSQTPSNKVTEKGKYVELRCDPISGHTALYWYRQSLGQGPEFLIYFQGTGAADDSGLPNDRFFAVRPEGSVSTLKIQRTERGDSAVYLCASSLNRGTDTQYFGPGTRLTVL.